This entry is about one T cell receptor (beta chain). From its re-call of the 5' RACE reads, TCRdb lists each CDR3 protein once, without DNA. This table holds about 150,000 distinct CDR3 sequences. This entry is derived from a study of T cells expressing NK-cell markers. Germline CDR1 DFQATT, CDR2 SNEGSKA (reference sequence). The CDR3 covers 15 residues. The clonotype originates from a man aged 18-69 years in good health. The rearrangement links TRBV20-1 to TRBJ2-1; TCRdb picks TRBD1, but there is no DNA to check that call. Sequences were obtained from blood T cells: a sorted CD56 or NKG2C T cell subset, CD4+ or CD8+ T cells, or bulk PBMC T cells (not recorded which). CDR3 protein: CSAPPERGFYNEQFF.